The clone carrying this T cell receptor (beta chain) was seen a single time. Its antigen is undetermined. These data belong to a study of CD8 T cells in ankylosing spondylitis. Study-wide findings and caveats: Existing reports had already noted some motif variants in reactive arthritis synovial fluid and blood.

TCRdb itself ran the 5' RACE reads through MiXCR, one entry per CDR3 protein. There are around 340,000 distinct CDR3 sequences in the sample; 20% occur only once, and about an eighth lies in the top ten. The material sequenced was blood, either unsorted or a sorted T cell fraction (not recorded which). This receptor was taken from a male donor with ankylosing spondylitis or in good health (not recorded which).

The CDR3 DNA reads as TGTGCCACCAAACCCGGGACAGGGTTCCCTGAAGCTTTCTTT. Residues: CATKPGTGFPEAFF. The genes are TRBV7-2 and TRBJ1-1, with 9 nucleotides matching TRBD1. This CDR3 has 14 residues. Per the germline V gene, CDR1 is SGHTA and CDR2 is FQGNSA. V lost 10 bases to trimming and J lost 6 bases; unmatched junction nucleotides: 12.